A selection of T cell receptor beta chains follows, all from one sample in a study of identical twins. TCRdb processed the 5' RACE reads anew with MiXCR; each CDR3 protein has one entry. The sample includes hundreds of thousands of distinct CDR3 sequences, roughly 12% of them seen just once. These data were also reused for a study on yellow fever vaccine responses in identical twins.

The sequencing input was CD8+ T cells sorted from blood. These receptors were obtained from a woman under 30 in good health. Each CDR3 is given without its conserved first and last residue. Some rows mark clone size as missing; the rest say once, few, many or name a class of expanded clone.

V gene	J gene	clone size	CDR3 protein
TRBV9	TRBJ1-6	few	ASSVVSGASNSPLH
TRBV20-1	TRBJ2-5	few	SARVLAGVQETQY
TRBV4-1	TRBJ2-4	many	ASSQVGTFGIQY
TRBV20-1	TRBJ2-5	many	SARGAYQETQY
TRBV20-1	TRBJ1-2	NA	SAQELGTGANYGYT
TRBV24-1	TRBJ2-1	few	ATSDLASGSANEQF
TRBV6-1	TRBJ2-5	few	ASSHSLGGGPQETQY
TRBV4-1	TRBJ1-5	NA	ASSQAGQDEQPQH
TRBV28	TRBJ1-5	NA	ASSQRAGQGGEQPQH
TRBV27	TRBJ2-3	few	ASSPTGGRADTQY
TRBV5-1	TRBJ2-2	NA	ASSLEGRGATGELF
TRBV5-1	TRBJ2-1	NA	ASSLIGGADNEQF
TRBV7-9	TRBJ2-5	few	ASSPDRGQETQY
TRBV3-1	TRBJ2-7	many	ASKGEDEQY
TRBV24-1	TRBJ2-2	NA	ATSDLGQGLDTGELF
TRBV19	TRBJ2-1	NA	ASLRDRGNEQF
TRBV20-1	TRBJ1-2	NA	SARVLREPYT
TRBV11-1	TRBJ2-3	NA	ASSLDGVGGTDTQY
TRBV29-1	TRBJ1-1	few	SVGAWGTEAF
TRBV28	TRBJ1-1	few	ASRPLPGNTLLMNTEAF
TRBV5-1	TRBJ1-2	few	ASSLVSGEYGYT
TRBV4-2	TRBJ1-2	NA	ASSQAGTGVSIGGYT
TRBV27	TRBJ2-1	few	ASSLSQAPYNEQF
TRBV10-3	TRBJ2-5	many	AISESLIAGGPRQETQY
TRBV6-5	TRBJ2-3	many	ASRTSVRTSTDTQY
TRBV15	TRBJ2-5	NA	ATSRDFLRGETLQETQY
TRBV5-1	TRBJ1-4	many	ASSGTGVSNEKLF
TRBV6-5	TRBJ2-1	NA	ASSDPSSGSAGNEQF
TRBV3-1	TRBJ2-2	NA	AFSSPIQRGVVTGELF